These 27 T cell receptor beta chains were all obtained from the same sample, sequenced in a study of T-cell reconstitution after alpha-beta-depleted transplantation in children. Library preparation (for TCRbeta) was performed with unique molecular identifiers. One entry per CDR3 protein results from TCRdb running MiXCR on the PCR reads. This table holds approximately 640,000 distinct CDR3 sequences, 15% to 20% found once. Sequences were derived from PBMCs from the stem cell graft donor, sampled from the stem cell graft. The receptor set was obtained from a human donor who donated a stem cell graft to a child with acute myeloid leukemia.

This clonotype has more than one count but fewer than ten. This chain joins TRBV21-1 and TRBJ2-1; the D segment call TRBD1 is taken from the table without a DNA check. TRBV21-1 is a pseudogene locus. The CDR3 runs to 15 residues. Written as DNA, the CDR3 is TGTGCCAGCACATGGGGGGGGGGCCCCTACAATGAGCAGTTCTTC. Translation: CASTWGGGPYNEQFF.

This clonotype came up many times. The V and J genes are TRBV20-1 and TRBJ2-2; D gene ambiguous. CDR1 and CDR2 from the germline V gene are DFQATT and SNEGSKA (reference sequence). The CDR3 consists of 14 residues. With 0 bases removed from V and 5 bases from J, the gap between germline ends came to 10 bases. The CDR3 here is CSARDLGVTGELFF. The CDR3 region has the DNA TGCAGTGCTAGAGATCTTGGGGTTACCGGGGAGCTGTTTTTT.

This clonotype was counted ten times or more. The chain couples TRBV20-1 to TRBJ2-1, with unresolved D. The CDR3 runs 13 residues. V was cut by 2 bases and J by 4 bases, with 9 bases left in between. The germline gives CDR1 DFQATT, CDR2 SNEGSKA (reference sequence). CDR3 DNA: TGCAGTGCTAGATCCCCAGCTTACAATGAGCAGTTCTTC. Translating it yields CSARSPAYNEQFF.

The chain employs TRBV12-3 or TRBV12-4 and TRBJ1-6; unclear D gene. The CDR3 contains 15 residues. Trimming took off 6 bases at V and 0 bases at J, with 9 bases between the two ends. The CDR3 sequence: CASRKGNSYNSPLHF. In DNA, the CDR3 is TGTGCCAGCAGGAAAGGGAACTCCTATAATTCACCCCTCCACTTT.

This clonotype was recorded at least ten times. Relative to the germline gene, one junction end is altered; a read error may explain this. The V gene is TRBV5-1, the J gene TRBJ2-3; no definite D call. Germline V gene data show CDR1 as SGHRS and CDR2 as YFSETQ. This CDR3 spans 13 amino acids. The CDR3 DNA reads TGTGCCAGCAGCTTAGACAGCACAGATACGCAGTATTTT. Translation: CASSLDSTDTQYF.

This clonotype was counted ten times or more. The V and J genes are TRBV4-3 and TRBJ1-2; possible D gene TRBD1, 6 bases. The V end was cut by 7 bases, the J end by 5 bases, with 26 bases between. The CDR3 runs 17 residues. Germline V CDR1 and CDR2: LGHNA, YSLEER. CDR3: CASTPQPEFGQSYGYTF. CDR3 coding DNA: TGCGCCAGCACTCCTCAGCCTGAGTTTGGACAGTCTTATGGCTACACCTTC.

The rearrangement uses TRBV3-1 and TRBJ1-1, with D possibly TRBD1 on 5 matching bases. CDR1 is LGHDT, CDR2 YNNKEL, per germline (reference sequence). Trimming stripped 1 base from V and 6 bases from J, with 12 bases between. This CDR3 contains 14 residues. Here the CDR3 DNA reads TGTGCCAGCAGCCAAGTAGAAGGGGTCGCTGAAGCTTTCTTT. Protein: CASSQVEGVAEAFF.

This clonotype was recorded many times. The CDR3 sequence: CSADIRRDRYYEQYF. Here the CDR3 DNA reads TGCAGTGCCGACATCCGCCGGGACAGGTACTACGAGCAGTACTTC. The chain recombines TRBV20-1 with TRBJ2-7; 8 bases fit TRBD1. The CDR3 length is 15 residues. V lost 6 bases, J lost 3 bases, and 13 bases stayed unmatched. The germline V gene encodes CDR1 DFQATT and CDR2 SNEGSKA (reference sequence).

This clonotype was observed many times. The gene calls are TRBV7-8 and TRBJ2-5; the D gene is possibly TRBD2 (5 bases). The germline CDR1 and CDR2 sequences are SGHVS and FQNEAQ. The ends were cut back, 5 bases at V and 1 base at J, with 5 bases in the middle. CDR3 length: 12 amino acids. CDR3 DNA: TGTGCCAGCAGCCGGGGCCAAGAGACCCAGTACTTC. Its translation is CASSRGQETQYF. The complete variable domain, with remaining parts taken from reference TRBV7-8 and TRBJ2-5, reads GAGVSQSPRYKVAKRGQDVALRCDPISGHVSLFWYQQALGQGPEFLTYFQNEAQLDKSGLPSDRFFAERPEGSVSTLKIQRTQQEDSAVYLCASSRGQETQYFGPGTRLLVL.

Note on this clonotype: This sequence may be a read error, since a much larger clone differs from it by one base. The V call is TRBV13, the J call TRBJ2-1; 10 bases align to TRBD1. The CDR3 has 14 residues. From germline, CDR1 is PRHDT and CDR2 FYEKMQ (reference sequence). This CDR3 reads CAISSPGQGNEQFF. The CDR3 DNA follows: TGTGCCATCAGCTCTCCGGGACAGGGGAATGAGCAGTTCTTC.

A note on this clonotype: A read error may account for a junction end that differs from germline. The chain recombines TRBV20-1 with TRBJ2-1; TRBD2 matches 8 bases. Germline CDR1 and CDR2: DFQATT and SNEGSKA (reference sequence). The CDR3 is made up of 16 amino acids. The CDR3 DNA sequence: TGCTGTGCTAGAGGCCTAACTAGCGGACTCTACAATGAGCAGTTCTTC. This gives the protein CCARGLTSGLYNEQFF.

There are many counts of this clonotype. J is TRBJ1-1 and V is TRBV5-1; D is unresolved. Germline-derived CDR1 and CDR2 are SGHRS and YFSETQ. There are 15 residues in the CDR3. V lost 0 bases to trimming and J lost 0 bases, with 9 bases between them. The CDR3 loop reads CASSLASTMNTEAFF. The CDR3 nucleotides are TGCGCCAGCAGCTTGGCGTCGACCATGAACACTGAAGCTTTCTTT.

This clonotype occurred many times. This chain connects TRBV29-1 to TRBJ1-2; 11 nucleotides align to TRBD1. CDR1 and CDR2 (germline): SQVTM, ANQGSEA. V lost 7 bases to trimming and J lost 7 bases; unmatched junction nucleotides: 17. This CDR3 spans 16 amino acids. The CDR3 DNA reads as TGCAGCGCCGTACCCTGGGCTGGACAGGGGGCGGGTGGCTACACCTTC. It yields the protein CSAVPWAGQGAGGYTF. The complete variable domain, with remaining parts taken from reference TRBV29-1 and TRBJ1-2, reads SAVISQKPSRDICQRGTSLTIQCQVDSQVTMMFWYRQQPGQSLTLIATANQGSEATYESGFVIDKFPISRPNLTFSTLTVSNMSPEDSSIYLCSAVPWAGQGAGGYTFGSGTRLTVV.

To note about this clonotype: A much larger clone differs from this one at a single base, so this may be a read error. The chain uses TRBV7-9 and TRBJ2-7; 10 positions agree with TRBD1. V trimming: 1 base; J trimming: 3 bases; junction bases outside the gene matches: 3. This CDR3 has 15 residues. CDR1 is SEHNR and CDR2 is FQNEAQ in the germline V gene (reference sequence). CDR3 sequence: CASSLGGQGIYEQYF. The CDR3, as DNA: TGTGCCAGCAGCTTAGGGGGACAGGGGATCTACGAGCAGTACTTC. Based on the CDR3 plus reference TRBV7-9 and TRBJ2-7, the full variable domain is DTGVSQNPRHKITKRGQNVTFRCDPISEHNRLYWYRQTLGQGPEFLTYFQNEAQLEKSRLLSDRFSAERPKGSFSTLEIQRTEQGDSAMYLCASSLGGQGIYEQYFGPGTRLTVT.

The J gene is TRBJ1-5, the V gene TRBV7-2, with D unresolved. The V and J ends lost 1 base and 6 bases respectively, with 13 bases between them. This CDR3 has 15 amino acids. Germline CDR1 SGHTA, CDR2 FQGNSA. The CDR3 region has the DNA TGTGCCAGCAGCTTAGAAAAGGGAAACGGTCAGCCCCAGCATTTT. As protein: CASSLEKGNGQPQHF.

The chain links TRBV7-8 to TRBJ2-1; 8 nucleotides align to TRBD1. The CDR3 loop spans 15 amino acids. From germline, CDR1 is SGHVS and CDR2 FQNEAQ. The junction had 5 bases not matched to a gene; V was cut back by 2 bases and J by 5 bases. CDR3 sequence: CASSLQGAGDNEQFF. CDR3 DNA sequence: TGTGCCAGCAGCTTACAGGGGGCCGGGGACAATGAGCAGTTCTTC. The full variable domain, in which reference TRBV7-8 and TRBJ2-1 provide the parts outside the CDR3, is GAGVSQSPRYKVAKRGQDVALRCDPISGHVSLFWYQQALGQGPEFLTYFQNEAQLDKSGLPSDRFFAERPEGSVSTLKIQRTQQEDSAVYLCASSLQGAGDNEQFFGPGTRLTVL.

This chain connects TRBV7-9 to TRBJ2-3, with no clear D. The V gene's germline CDR1 is SEHNR and CDR2 FQNEAQ (reference sequence). The ends were cut back, 7 bases at V and 2 bases at J, with 13 bases in the middle. This CDR3 spans 14 amino acids. For the CDR3, the DNA is TGTGCCAGCAAACTCGGGCTAAACACAGATACGCAGTATTTT. It translates to CASKLGLNTDTQYF. Using reference TRBV7-9 and TRBJ2-3 for the parts outside the CDR3, the full variable domain is DTGVSQNPRHKITKRGQNVTFRCDPISEHNRLYWYRQTLGQGPEFLTYFQNEAQLEKSRLLSDRFSAERPKGSFSTLEIQRTEQGDSAMYLCASKLGLNTDTQYFGPGTRLTVL.

This clonotype was recorded at least ten times. The CDR3 loop is CSSVGGGRTDTQYF. DNA for the CDR3: TGCAGCAGCGTTGGGGGGGGCCGCACAGATACGCAGTATTTT. The chain joins TRBV29-1 to TRBJ2-3; D is perhaps TRBD2 (7 bases). This CDR3 is 14 amino acids long. The germline V gene encodes CDR1 SQVTM and CDR2 ANQGSEA. V gave up 8 bases and J gave up 1 base, with 16 bases separating them.

This clonotype was counted between two and nine times. V and J are TRBV11-3 and TRBJ1-4; D not certain. The germline V and J ends were trimmed by 0 bases and 5 bases, with 16 bases remaining between them. The germline CDR1 and CDR2 sequences are SGHNT and YENEEA. The CDR3 runs to 17 residues. The CDR3 loop reads CASSLEREGVQNEKLFF. CDR3 DNA sequence: TGTGCCAGCAGCTTAGAGCGGGAGGGAGTCCAGAATGAAAAACTGTTTTTT.

This clonotype was observed at least ten times. This chain uses TRBV5-1 with TRBJ2-3, with D tentatively TRBD2 (5 bases). CDR3 length: 15 residues. Germline CDR1 SGHRS, CDR2 YFSETQ. V was shortened by 2 bases and J by 0 bases, with 10 bases between the two germline ends. In nucleotides, the CDR3 is TGCGCCAGCAGCTTAGCGGACCTTAGCACAGATACGCAGTATTTT. Amino acids: CASSLADLSTDTQYF.

This clonotype was found many times. The V and J genes are TRBV25-1 and TRBJ2-2; D ambiguous. The CDR3 is 13 residues long. V gave up 11 bases and J gave up 5 bases, with 15 bases separating them. CDR1 and CDR2 (germline): MGHDK, SYGVNS. The CDR3 is CASRSKGTGELFF. The CDR3 DNA reads TGTGCCTCAAGATCAAAAGGGACCGGGGAGCTGTTTTTT.

This clonotype was detected ten times or more. J is TRBJ1-2 and V is TRBV7-2; D is uncertain. CDR3 length equals 15 residues. CDR1 is SGHTA, CDR2 FQGNSA, per germline. V lost 2 bases, J lost 2 bases, and 12 bases lay in between. Here the CDR3 DNA reads TGTGCCAGCAGCTTAAATCCGGCGTTAAACTATGGCTACACCTTC. Its translation: CASSLNPALNYGYTF.

This clonotype was observed a few times. The rearrangement joins TRBV20-1 to TRBJ1-6; TRBD1 is a possible D gene (5 bases). The CDR3 extends over 15 amino acids. The V and J ends lost 2 bases and 8 bases respectively, with 16 bases between them. Germline V CDR1 and CDR2: DFQATT, SNEGSKA (reference sequence). CDR3 sequence (DNA): TGCAGTGCTAGACTGGGGGTGGACCGCGATTCACCCCTCCACTTT. Its translation is CSARLGVDRDSPLHF.

This clonotype was seen at least ten times. This rearrangement joins TRBV20-1 to TRBJ2-7; D may be TRBD1 or TRBD2 (5 bases each). The V gene's germline CDR1 is DFQATT and CDR2 SNEGSKA (reference sequence). The V end lost 4 bases, the J end lost 1 base, and 11 bases lay between the germline ends. This CDR3 contains 13 residues. Here the CDR3 reads CSATGSESYEQYV. In DNA form, the CDR3 reads TGCAGTGCTACAGGGAGTGAATCCTACGAGCAGTACGTC.

A few counts support this clonotype. The rearrangement links TRBV7-2 to TRBJ2-2; D might be TRBD2 (6 bases). V was pared by 3 bases and J by 7 bases, with 15 bases between. Germline V gene data show CDR1 as SGHTA and CDR2 as FQGNSA. CDR3 size: 15 residues. In nucleotides, the CDR3 is TGTGCCAGCAGCTTCGCGGGGTACTCGGGCGGGGAGCTGTTTTTT. Its protein product is CASSFAGYSGGELFF.

This clonotype was seen ten or more times. The chain has TRBV7-9 and TRBJ2-7, with D perhaps matching TRBD1 (5 bases). Germline loops: CDR1 SEHNR, CDR2 FQNEAQ (reference sequence). The CDR3 is made up of 13 amino acids. Trimming shortened V by 5 bases and J by 10 bases, and 18 bases separated the two germline ends. The CDR3 loop reads CASSQDTDSPQYV. The CDR3 coding sequence is TGTGCCAGCAGCCAAGACACCGACAGTCCCCAGTACGTC.

The table lists this clonotype with a few counts. The CDR3, as DNA: TGCAGTGCGAAGAGCTTCGGGGCCGGGGAGCTGTTTTTT. Amino acids: CSAKSFGAGELFF. The rearrangement uses TRBV20-1 and TRBJ2-2; tentative D call: TRBD2 (5 bases). The CDR3 is 13 amino acids. The germline V gene has CDR1 DFQATT and CDR2 SNEGSKA (reference sequence). Between the trimmed V and J ends, which lost 6 bases and 6 bases, there was a span of 14 bases.